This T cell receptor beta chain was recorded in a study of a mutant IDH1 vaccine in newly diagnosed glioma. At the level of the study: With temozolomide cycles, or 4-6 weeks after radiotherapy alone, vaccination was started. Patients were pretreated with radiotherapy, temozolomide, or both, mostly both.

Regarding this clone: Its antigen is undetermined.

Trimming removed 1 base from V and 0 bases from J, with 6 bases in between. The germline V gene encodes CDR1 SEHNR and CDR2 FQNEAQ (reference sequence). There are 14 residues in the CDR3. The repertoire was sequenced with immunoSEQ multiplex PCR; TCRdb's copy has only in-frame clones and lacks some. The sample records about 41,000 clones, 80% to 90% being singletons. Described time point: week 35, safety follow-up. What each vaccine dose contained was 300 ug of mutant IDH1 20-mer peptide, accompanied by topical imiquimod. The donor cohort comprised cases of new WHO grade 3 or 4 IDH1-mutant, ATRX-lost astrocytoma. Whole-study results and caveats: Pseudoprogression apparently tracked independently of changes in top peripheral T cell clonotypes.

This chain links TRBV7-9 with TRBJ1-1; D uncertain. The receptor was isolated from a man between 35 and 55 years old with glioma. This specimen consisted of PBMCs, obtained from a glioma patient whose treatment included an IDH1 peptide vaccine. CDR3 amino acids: CASSLGQMNTEAFF. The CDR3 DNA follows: TGTGCCAGCAGCTTAGGTCAGATGAACACTGAAGCTTTCTTT.